Listed here are 29 T cell receptor beta chains from one sample, sequenced in a study of blood T cell repertoires in COVID-19. TCRdb's table, derived via immunoSEQ multiplex PCR, lists solely in-frame clones and lacks some. The sample lists roughly 110,000 clones, more than 85% occurring once. Sample: peripheral blood. These receptors originate from a human donor with acute or convalescent COVID-19. The donor label of this sample is uncertain.

The rearrangement uses TRBV2 and TRBJ2-2, with 9 bases fitting TRBD2. The CDR3 is 18 residues long. CDR1 and CDR2 from the germline V gene are SNHLY and FYNNEI. V shed 7 bases and J 5 bases; nucleotides not matched to a gene: 17. For the CDR3, the DNA is TGTGCCAGCACTCCAGCGGGAGGACCCCTAAGAAGGACCGGGGAGCTGTTTTTT. This translates into CASTPAGGPLRRTGELFF.

The chain carries TRBV28 and TRBJ1-5, with 7 bases that match TRBD1. Per the germline V gene, CDR1 is MDHEN and CDR2 is SYDVKM. The junction had 7 bases not matched to a gene; V was cut back by 4 bases and J by 7 bases. The CDR3 length is 14 residues. The CDR3 loop is CASSSGQAFQPQHF. The CDR3 DNA sequence: TGTGCCAGCAGTTCTGGACAGGCCTTCCAGCCCCAGCATTTT.

The chain couples TRBV7-2 to TRBJ2-7; 11 positions match TRBD2. Germline CDR1 SGHTA, CDR2 FQGNSA. The V gene end was trimmed by 6 bases and the J gene end by 0 bases; junction bases not matched to a gene: 4. The CDR3 covers 15 residues. The chain's CDR3 is CASRHTSGSSYEQYF. The CDR3 DNA is TGTGCCAGCAGGCATACTAGCGGGAGCTCCTACGAGCAGTACTTC.

The chain joins TRBV19 to TRBJ1-2; a possible D gene is TRBD1 (5 bases). The CDR3 has 14 amino acids. Trimming left V 5 bases short and J 2 bases short, with 12 bases between. Germline CDR1 reads LNHDA; CDR2 reads SQIVND (reference sequence). CDR3 protein: CASSSQGLNYGYTF. Written as DNA, the CDR3 is TGTGCCAGTAGTTCTCAGGGACTCAACTATGGCTACACCTTC.

V gene TRBV28 combines with J gene TRBJ1-4; 8 bases fit TRBD1. Trimming took 6 bases from V and 5 from J; bases not matched to a gene: 5. Germline values: CDR1 MDHEN, CDR2 SYDVKM. The CDR3 length is 14 residues. The DNA of the CDR3 is TGTGCCAGCAGAACGACAGGGGAAAATGAAAAACTGTTTTTT. Residues: CASRTTGENEKLFF.

V and J are TRBV18 and TRBJ1-2; TRBD1 matches 9 bases. Looked up from germline, CDR1 is KGHSH and CDR2 is LQKENI. The CDR3 loop spans 13 amino acids. V was pared by 2 bases and J by 7 bases, with 2 bases of the junction left unmatched. The CDR3 nucleotides are TGTGCCAGCTCACCAACAGGGGGCGGTGGCTACACCTTC. As protein: CASSPTGGGGYTF.

This clone was detected only once. The chain is built from TRBV28 and TRBJ2-3, with TRBD2 matching 8 bases. The CDR3 covers 17 residues. Trimming took 5 bases from V and 3 from J; bases not matched to a gene: 13. The germline CDR1 and CDR2 sequences are MDHEN and SYDVKM. CDR3 amino acids: CASSLFGGGHLTDTQYF. The CDR3 nucleotides are TGTGCCAGCAGTCTCTTCGGGGGGGGGCACTTAACAGATACGCAGTATTTT.

The rearrangement joins TRBV4-3 to TRBJ2-3; 10 bases map to TRBD1. J lost 3 bases, V lost 2 bases, and 5 bases had no gene match. There are 16 residues in the CDR3. Per the germline V gene, CDR1 is LGHNA and CDR2 is YSLEER. The CDR3 sequence is CASSQTGTGVTDTQYF. The CDR3 bases are TGCGCCAGCAGCCAAACCGGGACAGGGGTGACAGATACGCAGTATTTT.

This clone was observed a single time. The chain carries TRBV19 and TRBJ1-1; 8 bases align to TRBD1. CDR1 is LNHDA, CDR2 SQIVND, per germline (reference sequence). With 7 bases clipped from V and 5 bases from J, the junction kept 3 bases outside the gene matches. This CDR3 is built from 12 residues. CDR3 sequence: CASNQGATEAFF. In DNA, the CDR3 is TGTGCCAGTAATCAGGGGGCTACTGAAGCTTTCTTT.

This clone was detected many times. The chain is built from TRBV19 and TRBJ2-1; tentative D call: TRBD1 (5 bases). Germline assignment: CDR1 LNHDA and CDR2 SQIVND (reference sequence). Deletions cut 9 bases from V and 4 bases from J, with 16 bases between. The CDR3 is 14 residues long. This CDR3 is CASQVETAYNEQFF. The CDR3 DNA reads as TGTGCCAGCCAAGTAGAGACAGCTTACAATGAGCAGTTCTTC.

This clone was seen once. The sample has other DNA sequences that encode this CDR3 too. The rearrangement uses TRBV5-1 and TRBJ1-2; D is perhaps TRBD1 (6 bases). Trimming took 0 bases from V and 6 from J, leaving 15 bases between them. Germline V gene data show CDR1 as SGHRS and CDR2 as YFSETQ. The CDR3 has 15 residues. CDR3 sequence (DNA): TGCGCCAGCAGCTTGGCCGGGCTGGGGGGGCATGGCTACACCTTC. Its protein is CASSLAGLGGHGYTF.

The genes are TRBV5-1 and TRBJ1-1; weak D call: TRBD1 (5 bases). Looked up from germline, CDR1 is SGHRS and CDR2 is YFSETQ. The CDR3 is 15 amino acids. V was cut by 2 bases and J by 1 base, with 12 bases left in between. The DNA of the CDR3 is TGCGCCAGCAGCTTTGGCGGGGGAGGGAACACTGAAGCTTTCTTT. This translates into CASSFGGGGNTEAFF.

V is TRBV27 and J is TRBJ2-6; 9 nucleotides match TRBD2. With V trimmed by 5 bases and J by 0 bases, 8 bases remained unmatched. CDR1 and CDR2 (germline): MNHEY, SMNVEV (reference sequence). CDR3 size: 18 residues. The CDR3 loop reads CASSPYLAGNSGANVLTF. The CDR3 DNA follows: TGTGCCAGCAGTCCTTACCTAGCGGGAAACTCTGGGGCCAACGTCCTGACTTTC.

This clone showed up just once. V is TRBV28 and J is TRBJ1-1; D gene ambiguous. Trimming took off 5 bases at V and 2 bases at J, with 9 bases between the two ends. CDR3 length: 13 amino acids. In germline, CDR1 is MDHEN, CDR2 SYDVKM. The CDR3 region is CASSGSLNTEAFF. The CDR3 region has the DNA TGTGCCAGCAGTGGTAGCCTCAACACTGAAGCTTTCTTT.

V and J are TRBV11-2 and TRBJ2-3; D is perhaps TRBD1 (6 bases). V was shortened by 2 bases and J by 0 bases, with 9 bases between the two germline ends. The germline gives CDR1 SGHAT, CDR2 FQNNGV. This CDR3 has 15 residues. CDR3 bases: TGTGCCAGCAGCTTACAGGGGCTCAGCACAGATACGCAGTATTTT. The encoded protein is CASSLQGLSTDTQYF.

The chain recombines TRBV4-2 with TRBJ2-3; 8 bases match TRBD2. J was trimmed by 1 base and V by 1 base; bases with no gene match: 7. The CDR3 is 17 amino acids. Germline-derived CDR1 and CDR2 are LGHNA and YNFKEQ. In DNA form, the CDR3 reads TGTGCCAGCAGCCAAGGACTAGCGCACTCGGGCACAGATACGCAGTATTTT. Its protein product is CASSQGLAHSGTDTQYF.

The chain couples TRBV6-4 to TRBJ1-2; 9 bases fit TRBD1. V gave up 6 bases and J gave up 3 bases; unmatched junction bases: 8. Germline CDR1 MRHNA, CDR2 SNTAGT. The CDR3 has 15 residues. In DNA form, the CDR3 reads TGTGCCAGCAGCCTGACGTGGACAGGGGACTATGGCTACACCTTC. This encodes CASSLTWTGDYGYTF.

This clone was observed once. V usage is TRBV2 and J usage is TRBJ2-5; tentative D call: TRBD2 (6 bases). CDR1 SNHLY and CDR2 FYNNEI come from the germline V gene. V gave up 3 bases and J gave up 2 bases, with 13 bases separating them. This CDR3 comprises 15 residues. The CDR3, as DNA: TGTGCCAGCAGTGAGCATTTTCTAGCGCAAGAGACCCAGTACTTC. This codes for CASSEHFLAQETQYF.

The chain employs TRBV25-1 and TRBJ1-2, with a weak D call TRBD1 (5 bases). Deletions cut 3 bases from V and 4 bases from J, with 15 bases between. CDR1 is MGHDK, CDR2 SYGVNS, per germline. This CDR3 region has 15 residues. CDR3 coding DNA: TGTGCCAGCAGTGATGGACTTGGGACTTCCTATGGCTACACCTTC. This encodes CASSDGLGTSYGYTF.

The gene calls are TRBV7-9 and TRBJ1-2, with TRBD1 matching 8 bases. The V gene's germline CDR1 is SEHNR and CDR2 FQNEAQ (reference sequence). V dropped 3 bases and J dropped 12; count of bases not matched to a gene: 9. The CDR3 is 13 amino acids. CDR3 sequence: CASSLMTGARDTF. As DNA, the CDR3 is TGTGCCAGCAGCTTGATGACAGGGGCCCGAGACACCTTC.

This clone showed up just once. The DNA for the CDR3 is TGCGCCAGCAGCCCGGGACAGGAGAACACACCCCTCCACTTT. Its protein product is CASSPGQENTPLHF. This rearrangement joins TRBV5-1 to TRBJ1-6; 8 nucleotides align to TRBD1. The CDR3 runs 14 residues. After removal of 4 bases from V and 11 bases from J, the junction contained 8 bases not matched to a gene. The germline V gene has CDR1 SGHRS and CDR2 YFSETQ.

The chain carries TRBV7-2 and TRBJ1-1; possible D gene TRBD1, 5 bases. The CDR3 runs to 15 residues. Germline V gives CDR1 SGHTA, CDR2 FQGNSA. The V end was cut by 0 bases, the J end by 1 base, with 9 bases between. The CDR3 bases are TGTGCCAGCAGCTTAGCGTTTAGGGGGAACACTGAAGCTTTCTTT. This translates into CASSLAFRGNTEAFF.

V gene TRBV6-2 or TRBV6-3 combines with J gene TRBJ2-7, with 7 positions matching TRBD1. CDR1 and CDR2 (germline): MNHEY, SVGEGT. This CDR3 spans 17 amino acids. The trim removed 5 bases at V and 3 bases at J, leaving 16 bases unmatched. The CDR3 coding sequence is TGTGCCAGCAGTAACCGACAGGGAGAGAGGAGCTTCTACGAGCAGTACTTC. Translating it yields CASSNRQGERSFYEQYF.

This clone has just a few counts. The J gene is TRBJ2-2, the V gene TRBV18; TRBD1 agrees at 9 bases. The CDR3 covers 15 residues. The V gene end was trimmed by 5 bases and the J gene end by 6 bases; junction bases not matched to a gene: 7. Germline assignment: CDR1 KGHSH and CDR2 LQKENI. The CDR3 DNA follows: TGTGCCAGCTCAATCGGGACAGGGTCACCCGGGGAGCTGTTTTTT. The encoded protein is CASSIGTGSPGELFF. Filled out from reference TRBV18 and TRBJ2-2, the complete variable domain reads NAGVMQNPRHLVRRRGQEARLRCSPMKGHSHVYWYRQLPEEGLKFMVYLQKENIIDESGMPKERFSAEFPKEGPSILRIQQVVRGDSAAYFCASSIGTGSPGELFFGEGSRLTVL.

In this sample, this clone turned up a few times. The chain combines TRBV28 with TRBJ2-7; D is unresolved. The V end was cut by 7 bases, the J end by 5 bases, with 9 bases between. The CDR3 length is 11 residues. Germline V CDR1 and CDR2: MDHEN, SYDVKM. CDR3: CASTKLDEQYF. The CDR3 DNA is TGTGCCAGCACTAAATTGGACGAGCAGTACTTC.

The chain links TRBV24-1 to TRBJ2-5; 8 bases are shared with TRBD2. The germline V gene encodes CDR1 KGHDR and CDR2 SFDVKD. Trimming at V came to 4 bases and at J to 1 base, leaving 4 bases not matched to a gene. The CDR3 length is 15 residues. The CDR3 protein is CATSDPRGGQETQYF. Here the CDR3 DNA reads TGTGCCACCAGTGACCCTCGGGGGGGCCAAGAGACCCAGTACTTC.

The V and J genes are TRBV9 and TRBJ2-3, with 7 bases fitting TRBD1. This CDR3 spans 15 amino acids. V was pared by 3 bases and J by 4 bases, with 8 bases of the junction left unmatched. Germline assignment: CDR1 SGDLS and CDR2 YYNGEE. CDR3 nucleotide sequence: TGTGCCAGCAGCGCCTGGGACAGTCGGGCAGATACGCAGTATTTT. Translating it yields CASSAWDSRADTQYF.

The V and J genes are TRBV30 and TRBJ1-6, with D possibly matching TRBD1 (6 bases). Per germline, CDR1 GTSNPN and CDR2 SVGIG (reference sequence). The CDR3 is made up of 15 amino acids. V was shortened by 2 bases and J by 14 bases, with 22 bases between the two germline ends. CDR3 region: CAWSPASFASGALHF. The DNA of the CDR3 is TGTGCCTGGAGTCCCGCAAGTTTCGCGTCAGGGGCCCTCCACTTT.

This chain joins TRBV6-5 and TRBJ2-7; 9 bases match TRBD1. Germline assignment: CDR1 MNHEY and CDR2 SVGAGI. The CDR3 length is 14 residues. Germline trimming cut 8 bases from V and 4 bases from J; bases unmatched to any gene: 9. CDR3 nucleotides: TGTGCCAGCTCTCCCCCGGACAGGGGTTACGAGCAGTACTTC. Amino acid sequence: CASSPPDRGYEQYF.